This T cell receptor (beta chain) is from a study of Graves' ophthalmopathy and Graves' hyperthyroidism. V was pared by 7 bases and J by 2 bases, with 9 bases between. The CDR3 loop spans 13 amino acids. CDR1 is ENHRY, CDR2 SYGVKD, per germline. Researchers took RNA transcripts and amplified TCR beta CDR3 regions from them. Amplification began with first-round RT-PCR using HTBI primers, then second-round multiplex PCR was performed. TCRdb passed the multiplex PCR reads through MiXCR, listing each CDR3 protein once. The sample includes 500,000 to 600,000 distinct CDR3 sequences, about 40% of them seen just once. As concerns this clonotype: A much larger clone differs by one base, so this may be a read error. Given the absence of the conserved phenylalanine or tryptophan at the CDR3 end, a read error is likely.

Serum thyroxine and TRAb, along with clinical symptoms, thyroid ultrasound and orbital computed tomography, were what diagnosis relied on. The sequenced sample consisted of peripheral blood or thyroid tissue (not recorded which). The rearrangement uses TRBV10-3 and TRBJ1-5; D may be TRBD1 (5 bases). The receptor was derived from an adult man with Graves' hyperthyroidism. The CDR3 nucleotides read TGTGCCATCACCGGGGACGGCAATCAGCCCCAGCATTCT. This encodes CAITGDGNQPQHS.